These T cell receptor beta chains were read from a single sample in a study of blood T cell repertoires in COVID-19. TCRdb keeps only in-frame clones here, not all; method: immunoSEQ multiplex PCR. The table has 60,000 to 70,000 clones, 85% seen once. The sample was peripheral blood. These receptors were obtained from a man aged 50 to 59 with acute or convalescent COVID-19. The CDR3 runs from the conserved cysteine through the conserved F or W. The order of the fields is D gene, J gene, V gene, CDR3 length, clone size, CDR3 protein, CDR3 DNA. A D gene is named only where the DNA matches it firmly. Clone size is given for some rows only: seen once, a few or many times, or a class if the clone is expanded.

d_gene: -
j_gene: TRBJ2-3
v_gene: TRBV6-6
len: 13
abundance: -
CDR3aa: CASTSGFTDTQYF
CDR3nt: TGTGCCAGCACCTCCGGGTTCACAGATACGCAGTATTTT

d_gene: TRBD2
j_gene: TRBJ2-1
v_gene: TRBV13
len: 17
abundance: -
CDR3aa: CASSFYRSGGAVDEQFF
CDR3nt: TGTGCCAGCAGCTTCTATAGAAGCGGGGGGGCTGTGGATGAGCAGTTCTTC

d_gene: -
j_gene: TRBJ2-5
v_gene: TRBV21-1
len: 16
abundance: once
CDR3aa: CASSYRDRGFTETQYF
CDR3nt: TGTGCCAGCAGCTACCGGGACAGGGGGTTCACGGAGACCCAGTACTTC

d_gene: -
j_gene: TRBJ2-7
v_gene: TRBV19
len: 14
abundance: -
CDR3aa: CASSAPRGTDEQYF
CDR3nt: TGTGCCAGTAGTGCACCGCGCGGGACGGACGAGCAGTACTTC

d_gene: -
j_gene: TRBJ1-2
v_gene: TRBV21-1
len: 14
abundance: -
CDR3aa: CASSPTGYGYGYTF
CDR3nt: TGTGCCAGCAGCCCAACAGGGTATGGCTATGGCTACACCTTC

d_gene: -
j_gene: TRBJ2-3
v_gene: TRBV15
len: 14
abundance: -
CDR3aa: CATSTGQYTDTQYF
CDR3nt: TGTGCCACCAGCACCGGACAGTACACAGATACGCAGTATTTT

d_gene: -
j_gene: TRBJ2-1
v_gene: TRBV7-3
len: 17
abundance: -
CDR3aa: CASSLTGLAGWDNEQFF
CDR3nt: TGTGCCAGCAGCTTAACGGGGCTGGCAGGGTGGGACAATGAGCAGTTCTTC

d_gene: TRBD1
j_gene: TRBJ1-2
v_gene: TRBV27
len: 15
abundance: -
CDR3aa: CASSSGQGLQYGYTF
CDR3nt: TGTGCCAGCAGTTCCGGACAGGGGCTACAATATGGCTACACCTTC

d_gene: -
j_gene: TRBJ2-2
v_gene: TRBV30
len: 15
abundance: -
CDR3aa: CAWSTGTRNTGELFF
CDR3nt: TGTGCCTGGAGTACCGGGACACGGAACACCGGGGAGCTGTTTTTT

d_gene: TRBD1
j_gene: TRBJ1-4
v_gene: TRBV18
len: 18
abundance: -
CDR3aa: CASSPGAQGALTNEKLFF
CDR3nt: TGTGCCAGCTCACCGGGCGCACAGGGGGCGTTAACGAATGAAAAACTGTTTTTT

d_gene: TRBD1
j_gene: TRBJ1-6
v_gene: TRBV5-1
len: 13
abundance: -
CDR3aa: CASSFRGDSPLHF
CDR3nt: TGCGCCAGCAGCTTCAGGGGGGATTCACCCCTCCACTTT

d_gene: -
j_gene: TRBJ1-3
v_gene: TRBV6-5
len: 12
abundance: -
CDR3aa: CAVVGSGNTIYF
CDR3nt: TGTGCCGTCGTCGGGTCTGGAAACACCATATATTTT

d_gene: TRBD2
j_gene: TRBJ2-5
v_gene: TRBV5-1
len: 18
abundance: -
CDR3aa: CASSLTFASGALQETQYF
CDR3nt: TGCGCCAGCAGCTTGACTTTCGCTAGCGGGGCCCTCCAAGAGACCCAGTACTTC

d_gene: TRBD2
j_gene: TRBJ2-1
v_gene: TRBV11-2
len: 18
abundance: -
CDR3aa: CASSPQRGSLPDYNEQFF
CDR3nt: TGTGCCAGCAGCCCTCAGCGGGGGAGCCTCCCCGACTACAATGAGCAGTTCTTC

d_gene: TRBD1
j_gene: TRBJ1-6
v_gene: TRBV10-3
len: 14
abundance: -
CDR3aa: CAIAGGQNNSPLHF
CDR3nt: TGTGCCATCGCAGGGGGACAGAATAATTCACCCCTCCACTTT

d_gene: -
j_gene: TRBJ1-2
v_gene: TRBV7-9
len: 18
abundance: -
CDR3aa: CASSLAPPRGFGLYGYTF
CDR3nt: TGTGCCAGCAGCTTAGCGCCTCCACGAGGGTTTGGCCTCTATGGCTACACCTTC

d_gene: -
j_gene: TRBJ2-2
v_gene: TRBV27
len: 13
abundance: few
CDR3aa: CASSHTRAGELFF
CDR3nt: TGTGCCAGCAGTCACACACGGGCCGGGGAGCTGTTTTTT

d_gene: -
j_gene: TRBJ2-3
v_gene: TRBV10-3
len: 16
abundance: -
CDR3aa: CAISEFGSGGTDTQYF
CDR3nt: TGTGCCATCAGTGAGTTTGGTAGCGGAGGGACAGATACGCAGTATTTT

d_gene: TRBD1
j_gene: TRBJ2-7
v_gene: TRBV4-1
len: 14
abundance: once
CDR3aa: CASSHRQGSYEQYF
CDR3nt: TGCGCCAGCAGCCACCGACAGGGTTCCTACGAGCAGTACTTC

d_gene: TRBD1
j_gene: TRBJ1-6
v_gene: TRBV7-8
len: 14
abundance: -
CDR3aa: CASSLRGQNSPLHF
CDR3nt: TGTGCCAGCAGCTTAAGGGGACAGAATTCACCCCTCCACTTT

d_gene: TRBD1
j_gene: TRBJ1-1
v_gene: TRBV3-1/TRBV3-2
len: 15
abundance: few
CDR3aa: CASSRTTGEGTEAFF
CDR3nt: TGTGCCAGCAGCCGAACTACAGGGGAAGGCACTGAAGCTTTCTTT

d_gene: TRBD1
j_gene: TRBJ1-2
v_gene: TRBV5-4
len: 16
abundance: once
CDR3aa: CASSLGTGGVYDGYTF
CDR3nt: TGTGCCAGCAGCTTGGGGACAGGGGGTGTCTACGACGGCTACACCTTC

d_gene: -
j_gene: TRBJ2-1
v_gene: TRBV6-5
len: 13
abundance: -
CDR3aa: CASTRPGYNEQFF
CDR3nt: TGTGCCAGCACTCGCCCAGGATACAATGAGCAGTTCTTC

d_gene: TRBD1
j_gene: TRBJ2-7
v_gene: TRBV15
len: 13
abundance: -
CDR3aa: CATSEGQGYEQYF
CDR3nt: TGTGCCACCAGTGAGGGACAGGGGTACGAGCAGTACTTC

d_gene: -
j_gene: TRBJ2-3
v_gene: TRBV6-5
len: 13
abundance: -
CDR3aa: CASSPQGPDTQYF
CDR3nt: TGTGCCAGCAGTCCCCAGGGCCCAGATACGCAGTATTTT

d_gene: TRBD1
j_gene: TRBJ1-5
v_gene: TRBV3-1/TRBV3-2
len: 16
abundance: -
CDR3aa: CASSPRWDSNPQPQHF
CDR3nt: TGTGCCAGCAGCCCCCGGTGGGACAGTAACCCGCAGCCCCAGCATTTT

d_gene: -
j_gene: TRBJ1-2
v_gene: TRBV6-5
len: 15
abundance: -
CDR3aa: CASSRATRDGYGYTF
CDR3nt: TGTGCCAGCAGCCGCGCTACTAGGGATGGCTATGGCTACACCTTC

d_gene: -
j_gene: TRBJ2-4
v_gene: TRBV4-1
len: 18
abundance: -
CDR3aa: CASSQELVTELAKNIQYF
CDR3nt: TGCGCCAGCAGCCAAGAACTGGTCACAGAGCTAGCCAAAAACATTCAGTACTTC

d_gene: TRBD1
j_gene: TRBJ1-4
v_gene: TRBV5-1
len: 15
abundance: -
CDR3aa: CASSQLTGENEKLFF
CDR3nt: TGCGCCAGCAGCCAGCTGACAGGGGAAAATGAAAAACTGTTTTTT

d_gene: -
j_gene: TRBJ2-6
v_gene: TRBV9
len: 19
abundance: -
CDR3aa: CASSARLGGALSGANVLTF
CDR3nt: TGTGCCAGCAGCGCCAGGTTGGGGGGGGCACTCTCTGGGGCCAACGTCCTGACTTTC

d_gene: -
j_gene: TRBJ1-2
v_gene: TRBV6-5
len: 12
abundance: -
CDR3aa: CASSRQTDGYTF
CDR3nt: TGTGCCAGCAGTCGACAGACCGATGGCTACACCTTC

d_gene: -
j_gene: TRBJ2-2
v_gene: TRBV9
len: 16
abundance: -
CDR3aa: CASSARTGIVPGELFF
CDR3nt: TGTGCCAGCAGCGCCCGGACCGGGATCGTACCCGGGGAGCTGTTTTTT

d_gene: TRBD1
j_gene: TRBJ2-3
v_gene: TRBV7-9
len: 14
abundance: -
CDR3aa: CASSLGQGGDTQYF
CDR3nt: TGTGCCAGCAGCCTGGGACAGGGTGGAGATACGCAGTATTTT

d_gene: TRBD1
j_gene: TRBJ2-5
v_gene: TRBV29-1
len: 15
abundance: -
CDR3aa: CSVYARDRDQETQYF
CDR3nt: TGCAGCGTCTACGCCCGGGACAGGGACCAAGAGACCCAGTACTTC

d_gene: -
j_gene: TRBJ2-1
v_gene: TRBV27
len: 13
abundance: -
CDR3aa: CASSSRQLAEQFF
CDR3nt: TGTGCCAGCAGTTCTAGACAGCTTGCGGAGCAGTTCTTC